A single sample is the source of the 6 T cell receptor beta chains below, sequenced in a study of T cell changes during pregnancy in multiple sclerosis. Here immunoSEQ multiplex PCR was the method, and the copy in TCRdb shows in-frame clones only, minus some. The sample consists of 35,000 to 45,000 clones, 91% of them appearing once. The source was CD4+ T cells from peripheral blood mononuclear cells, collected before pregnancy. The receptors were sampled from a female donor with multiple sclerosis, enrolled in a pregnancy study.

The chain combines TRBV6-5 with TRBJ1-5, with 7 bases matching TRBD1. J gave up 4 bases and V 4 bases, and 10 bases lay outside the gene matches. The germline V gene has CDR1 MNHEY and CDR2 SVGAGI. The CDR3 loop spans 16 amino acids. CDR3 loop: CASSLSGTAFNQPQHF. Here the CDR3 DNA reads TGTGCCAGCAGTTTATCCGGGACAGCCTTTAATCAGCCCCAGCATTTT.

V usage is TRBV11-2 and J usage is TRBJ1-2; D ambiguous. V was pared by 4 bases and J by 6 bases, with 15 bases between. Germline V lookup: CDR1 SGHAT, CDR2 FQNNGV. This CDR3 comprises 14 residues. The CDR3 protein is CASSSPVRENGYTF. Written as DNA, the CDR3 is TGTGCCAGCAGCTCCCCGGTCCGGGAAAATGGCTACACCTTC.

The genes are TRBV9 and TRBJ2-2; TRBD1 agrees at 12 bases. In germline, CDR1 is SGDLS, CDR2 YYNGEE. The CDR3 is made up of 16 amino acids. J was trimmed by 6 bases and V by 1 base; bases with no gene match: 4. CDR3 in DNA: TGTGCCAGCAGCGTATGGGGACAGGGGGCAGCCGGGGAGCTGTTTTTT. It translates to CASSVWGQGAAGELFF.

The V call is TRBV5-8, the J call TRBJ1-5; TRBD1 agrees at 8 bases. With V trimmed by 4 bases and J by 1 base, 7 bases remained unmatched. Germline CDR1 is SGHTS and CDR2 is YDEGEE. CDR3 length equals 16 residues. In DNA, the CDR3 is TGTGCCAGCAGCCCACGGACAGGGCCGAGCAATCAGCCCCAGCATTTT. Protein product: CASSPRTGPSNQPQHF.

This chain links TRBV7-9 with TRBJ1-1, with D possibly TRBD1 on 6 matching bases. Per the germline V gene, CDR1 is SEHNR and CDR2 is FQNEAQ (reference sequence). Trimming stripped 5 bases from V and 10 bases from J, with 20 bases between. CDR3 length: 14 amino acids. DNA of the CDR3: TGTGCCAGCAGCGTACTTGGGGGGGCGGCTGCAGCTTTCTTT. It encodes CASSVLGGAAAAFF.

CDR3 residues: CASGFRDRGNQPQHF. DNA of the CDR3: TGTGCTAGTGGTTTCCGGGACAGGGGCAATCAGCCCCAGCATTTT. The V call is TRBV12-5, the J call TRBJ1-5; TRBD1 matches 9 bases. V was pared by 3 bases and J by 2 bases, with 2 bases of the junction left unmatched. The CDR3 length is 15 residues. Germline CDR1 LGHNT, CDR2 FRNRAP.